This T cell receptor (beta chain) was found in a study of cytotoxic CD8 clonotypes in ibrutinib-treated CLL (dated by TCRdb to the early 2020s). Describing the broader study: The cohort was composed of under 12 relapsed/refractory and roughly 15 treatment-naive patients; IGHV unmutated status was identified in 17 patients. Partial responses were observed in roughly 24 patients and complete responses in 2; after a median follow-up of 68 months, remission was maintained in some 14 patients and progression was observed in some twelve. Every remission and progressive disease sample was obtained while ibrutinib was still being received by the patients. On average, each sample had roughly 250,000 productive templates and approximately 85,000 productive rearrangements. Response samples were obtained after a median of approximately twelve months of treatment, with a range of roughly 6 to 40 months. Longitudinal samples were available for about 30% of the roughly 90 trial participants. Cryopreserved peripheral blood mononuclear cells were collected before treatment, at response, and at either disease progression or sustained remission. What the research found in general, with its limitations: Clonality rose at ibrutinib response, remained stable during sustained remission, and dropped back toward baseline at progression. Sampling times were not matched between patients in sustained remission and patients whose disease was progressing, and lymph node repertoires were not examined. Baseline clonality exceeded that of age-matched healthy donors and correlated strongly with circulating CD8+ T-cell counts. Public clonotypes were found to be uncommon and were observed to contract or remain stable during treatment; the increase in clonality was shown to reflect expansion of private clonotypes at ibrutinib response.

Note on this clone: Its antigen specificity is not known. Per-base quality was not reported, and no clone a single base away is much larger than it.

The CDR3 runs 16 residues from the cysteine to the phenylalanine. Only the CDR3 DNA stays, 48 bases, in frame from base 1. At the junction V is shortened by 0 bases and J by 8 bases, with 16 bases in between. As encoded in the germline V gene, CDR1 is LGHNA while CDR2 is YNFKEQ. Each clonotype received, on average, about 10x coverage in deep resolution sequencing performed on a MiSeq, where the target depth lay between 1 in 1 million and 1 in 200,000 T cells. The immunoSEQ hsTCRB Kit was used to generate TCR beta libraries. The study's processing was this. Data were analyzed with ImmunoSEQ Data Assistant and ImmunoSEQ Analyzer, with V, D and J genes assigned per IMGT definitions. Clonality, with values ranging from 0 to 1, was calculated as one minus the normalized Shannon entropy of productive rearrangement frequencies. Only overrepresented clonotypes making up at least 0.05% of each patient's repertoire were included in the public clonotype analysis. Roughly 12 age-matched healthy donor repertoires from immuneACCESS were used as controls for clonality. The table was pulled from immuneACCESS by TCRdb, which kept in-frame rearrangements only. Such tables lose some clones; where checked, under half of the loss comes from unresolved V genes, and the rest has no known cause. V, J and clone size are those of that table, while D and trimming were read from the DNA. The sample table shows more than 50,000 clones, and 57% are seen once. The ten largest make up approximately 15% of the sample.

Read against the paper, the sample's time point label means: approximately twelve months on ibrutinib. For TCR beta library preparation, approximately 2 micrograms of genomic DNA were extracted from the cryopreserved PBMCs. Longitudinal blood samples from CLL patients receiving ibrutinib monotherapy were subjected to high-throughput TCR beta sequencing. Patients were enrolled in a phase 2 open-label single-center ibrutinib monotherapy trial. This sequence uses TRBV4-2 and TRBJ1-4; the D gene is possibly TRBD1, with 5 bases matching. Sequenced here: PBMCs, sampled after 12 months of ibrutinib treatment. The TCR originated in a human donor with chronic lymphocytic leukemia. The CDR3 region has the sequence CASSQEGAARGEKLFF. The DNA sequence is as follows: TGTGCCAGCAGCCAAGAAGGGGCGGCGCGGGGGGAAAAACTGTTTTTT.